This TCR beta chain was sequenced in a study of regulatory T cells in long-lasting Graves disease. Points from the study as a whole: The number of shared public clonotypes was higher in persistent patients (more than 2,500) than new patients (966). Persistent disease showed a preference for TRBV28, TRBJ1-2 and TRBJ2-5.

Time point reported: newly diagnosed GD, antithyroid drugs for less than 3 months. Preparation of the TCR library used RNA extracted from PBMCs. Doctors identified Graves' disease using the American Thyroid Association guidelines. Remarks on this clonotype: The antigen is unknown. A far larger clone is a single base away, which makes a read error likely.

The authors built TCR beta libraries using iRepertoire HTBI primers and Arm-PCR of CDR3 regions. TCRdb analysed the multiplex PCR reads with MiXCR anew, one entry per CDR3 protein. The sample lists approximately 230,000 distinct CDR3 sequences; 15% to 20% were seen once. The CDR3 contains 15 residues. V lost 5 bases to trimming and J lost 10 bases, with 21 bases between them. This chain links TRBV12-3 or TRBV12-4 with TRBJ2-1; the D gene is possibly TRBD1 (6 bases). The receptor's source is a female donor with Graves disease. The sample was peripheral blood mononuclear cells (PBMCs), taken at new diagnosis, from a patient treated with antithyroid drugs. CDR3 residues: CASSIRTARRYEQFF. The CDR3 DNA follows: TGTGCCAGCAGTATCCGGACAGCTAGACGCTACGAGCAGTTCTTC.